This T cell receptor beta chain was recorded in a study of cytomegalovirus exposure and HLA in healthy donors. Sequencing used immunoSEQ multiplex PCR; TCRdb keeps in-frame clones, though not all of them. The data contain 130,000 to 150,000 clones, 80% to 90% of them singletons. About this clone: Its antigen is undetermined.

Findings and caveats of the study: The majority of TCR sequences were rare, yet some public TCRs appeared in many donors. One later analysis, an examination of the roughly 110 validation repertoires, found that first-cohort TCR clusters tended to co-occur in them.

This CDR3 is 15 amino acids long. With V trimmed by 4 bases and J by 9 bases, 11 bases remained unmatched. Germline loops: CDR1 SGHVS, CDR2 FNYEAQ. The origin of this receptor is a man aged 18 to 30 in good health and CMV-seropositive. V usage is TRBV7-6 and J usage is TRBJ2-1; 8 nucleotides agree with TRBD2. Sequenced sample: PBMCs. The CDR3 DNA is TGTGCCAGCAGCTCGCCCGGGACTAGGTCCCCTGAGCAGTTCTTC. Protein: CASSSPGTRSPEQFF. Using reference TRBV7-6 and TRBJ2-1 for the parts outside the CDR3, the full variable domain is GAGVSQSPRYKVTKRGQDVALRCDPISGHVSLYWYRQALGQGPEFLTYFNYEAQQDKSGLPNDRFSAERPEGSISTLTIQRTEQRDSAMYRCASSSPGTRSPEQFFGPGTRLTVL.